The clone carrying this T cell receptor beta chain occurred a few times. Its matching antigen is unknown. CDR3 length equals 15 residues. V lost 0 bases to trimming and J lost 4 bases, with 13 bases between them. Germline V gene lookup returns CDR1 SGDLS and CDR2 YYNGEE. This entry is derived from a study of T cells in localized non-small cell lung cancer. Study findings and constraints: Researchers found a median around 58 of the top 100 tumor clones in adjacent lung.

Clones were read by immunoSEQ multiplex PCR, and TCRdb kept only the in-frame ones, dropping some. The profile shows approximately 1,600 clones, approximately 22% of them singletons. The chain has TRBV9 and TRBJ1-2; unclear D gene. The receptor's source is a woman aged 35 to 70 with stage I lung adenocarcinoma. The sequencing here drew on normal lung tissue next to the tumor, taken before any cancer treatment. CDR3 in DNA: TGTGCCAGCAGCGTAGCTTCTCGGACCCTCTATGGCTACACCTTC. Its translation: CASSVASRTLYGYTF.